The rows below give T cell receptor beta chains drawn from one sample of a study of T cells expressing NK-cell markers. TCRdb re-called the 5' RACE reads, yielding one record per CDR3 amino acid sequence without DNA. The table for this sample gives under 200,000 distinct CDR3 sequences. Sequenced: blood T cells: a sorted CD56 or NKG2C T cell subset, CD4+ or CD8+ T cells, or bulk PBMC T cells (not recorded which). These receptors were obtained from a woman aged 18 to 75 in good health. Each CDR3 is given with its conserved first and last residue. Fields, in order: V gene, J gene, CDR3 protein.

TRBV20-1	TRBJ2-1	CSAQRVYNEQFF
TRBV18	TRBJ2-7	CASSPSSFYEQYF
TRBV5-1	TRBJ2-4	CASSQDRVGDIQYF
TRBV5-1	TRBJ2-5	CASSLVTDETQYF
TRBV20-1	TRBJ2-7	CSARVTGAREQYF
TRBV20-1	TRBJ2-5	CSASRSAETQYF
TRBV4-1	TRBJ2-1	CASSPLRAGVSGNEQFF
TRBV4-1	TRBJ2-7	CASSQRTGGAEQYF
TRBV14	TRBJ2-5	CASSPGLAGGPSQYF
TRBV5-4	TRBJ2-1	CASSLGGAGGRYNEQFF